These 24 T cell receptor beta chains came from one sample sequenced in a study of blood T cell repertoires in COVID-19. Only in-frame clones appear in the TCRdb table, and some are missing; sequencing was by immunoSEQ multiplex PCR. Of around 340,000 clones listed, around nine tenths are singletons. The sequenced sample consisted of PBMCs or T cells enriched from blood (not recorded which). The receptor source for this set is a young woman who had been exposed to COVID-19.

The chain uses TRBV7-2 and TRBJ2-1; tentative D call: TRBD2 (5 bases). This CDR3 has 17 amino acids. The germline gives CDR1 SGHTA, CDR2 FQGNSA. Trimming took 5 bases from V and 1 from J, leaving 18 bases between them. DNA for the CDR3: TGTGCCAGCAGCCGCGGCGAGGGAATAAGTTCCTACAATGAGCAGTTCTTC. It specifies CASSRGEGISSYNEQFF.

This chain joins TRBV30 and TRBJ1-3; perhaps TRBD1 as D (5 bases). The CDR3 length is 14 residues. Germline CDR1 GTSNPN, CDR2 SVGIG (reference sequence). V was pared by 5 bases and J by 3 bases, with 14 bases between. This CDR3 is CAWGQGGIGNTIYF. The CDR3, as DNA: TGTGCCTGGGGCCAGGGCGGAATTGGAAACACCATATATTTT.

The chain has TRBV19 and TRBJ2-1, with 11 bases aligning to TRBD2. Germline V lookup: CDR1 LNHDA, CDR2 SQIVND (reference sequence). CDR3 size: 14 residues. V lost 3 bases, J lost 10 bases, and 5 bases stayed unmatched. In DNA, the CDR3 is TGTGCCAGTAGTATCCTAGCGGGAGGAGCGGAGCAGTTCTTC. As protein: CASSILAGGAEQFF.

This clone turned up a few times. This sequence joins TRBV9 and TRBJ2-7; a weak D match, TRBD2 (5 bases). Trimming left V 7 bases short and J 6 bases short, with 11 bases between. CDR1 and CDR2 from the germline V gene are SGDLS and YYNGEE. This CDR3 spans 11 amino acids. The CDR3 DNA follows: TGTGCCAGCGGACTCGAGAGCGAGCAGTACTTC. This translates into CASGLESEQYF.

The chain combines TRBV7-8 with TRBJ2-7, with TRBD2 matching 13 bases. The V and J ends lost 5 bases and 2 bases, in that order; junction bases with no gene match: 3. This CDR3 region has 15 residues. The germline CDR1 and CDR2 sequences are SGHVS and FQNEAQ. CDR3 amino acids: CASSLGLAGAYEQYF. The CDR3 coding sequence is TGTGCCAGCAGCCTTGGACTAGCGGGAGCCTACGAGCAGTACTTC.

The genes are TRBV6-5 and TRBJ2-1, with D possibly matching TRBD2 (6 bases). V dropped 6 bases and J dropped 3 bases, with 6 bases sitting between them. The CDR3 loop spans 12 amino acids. Per the germline V gene, CDR1 is MNHEY and CDR2 is SVGAGI. The CDR3 nucleotides are TGTGCCAGCAGGGAGGGCTACAATGAGCAGTTCTTC. As protein: CASREGYNEQFF.

The chain has TRBV28 and TRBJ1-1, with a weak D call TRBD1 (5 bases). Trimming stripped 6 bases from V and 3 bases from J, with 8 bases between. CDR1 and CDR2 (germline): MDHEN, SYDVKM. This CDR3 region has 12 residues. In DNA form, the CDR3 reads TGTGCCAGCAGAAGGGGCCACACTGAAGCTTTCTTT. Translated, it gives CASRRGHTEAFF.

This clone has just a few counts. CDR3 nucleotide sequence: TGTGCCACCAGCAGAGATCGGGAGGGGCCGGAGCAGTACTTC. It codes for CATSRDREGPEQYF. The chain joins TRBV15 to TRBJ2-7; 8 nucleotides agree with TRBD2. The CDR3 length is 14 residues. J lost 7 bases, V lost 0 bases, and 5 bases had no gene match. The germline gives CDR1 LNHNV, CDR2 YYDKDF (reference sequence).

This clone was seen just once. The V call is TRBV10-3, the J call TRBJ2-7, with D perhaps TRBD1 (6 bases). CDR3 length equals 12 residues. Germline-derived CDR1 and CDR2 are ENHRY and SYGVKD. V lost 10 bases and J lost 3, with 13 bases in between. CDR3 sequence (DNA): TGTGCCACCTACAGGGTAGGCTACGAGCAGTACTTC. It translates to CATYRVGYEQYF.

The genes are TRBV5-1 and TRBJ2-3; a weak D match, TRBD1 (6 bases). The CDR3 runs to 15 residues. V lost 5 bases to trimming and J lost 0 bases, with 13 bases between them. The germline V gene has CDR1 SGHRS and CDR2 YFSETQ. CDR3 DNA: TGCGCCAGCAGTCAGGGGATAATTAGCACAGATACGCAGTATTTT. This encodes CASSQGIISTDTQYF.

This rearrangement joins TRBV27 to TRBJ2-5; a possible D gene is TRBD1 (5 bases). Trimming cost V 3 bases and J 4 bases, with 12 bases left between them. Germline V gene lookup returns CDR1 MNHEY and CDR2 SMNVEV (reference sequence). CDR3 length: 14 amino acids. CDR3 in amino acids: CASSLFSQGETQYF. The CDR3 nucleotides read TGTGCCAGCAGTTTGTTTAGCCAGGGAGAGACCCAGTACTTC.

CDR3 coding DNA: TGTGCCAGCAGCTTACCCCGGACTGGATCCAATGAGCAGTTCTTC. Translation gives CASSLPRTGSNEQFF. V usage is TRBV7-9 and J usage is TRBJ2-1; the D gene is possibly TRBD2 (5 bases). The CDR3 covers 15 residues. Germline CDR1 SEHNR, CDR2 FQNEAQ (reference sequence). V was pared by 2 bases and J by 6 bases, with 14 bases between.

The rearrangement uses TRBV19 and TRBJ1-2, with 8 bases lining up with TRBD1. The junction had 11 bases not matched to a gene; V was cut back by 8 bases and J by 3 bases. The CDR3 totals 15 residues. Germline V gene sequence: CDR1 LNHDA, CDR2 SQIVND (reference sequence). The CDR3, as DNA: TGTGCCAGTGCCCGGGACAGGAGCTACTACTATGGCTACACCTTC. It encodes CASARDRSYYYGYTF. The whole variable domain, remainder taken from reference TRBV19 and TRBJ1-2, is DGGITQSPKYLFRKEGQNVTLSCEQNLNHDAMYWYRQDPGQGLRLIYYSQIVNDFQKGDIAEGYSVSREKKESFPLTVTSAQKNPTAFYLCASARDRSYYYGYTFGSGTRLTVV.

This clone appeared a few times. The rearrangement links TRBV29-1 to TRBJ1-1; D gene uncertain. Trimming pared 2 bases from V and 7 bases from J, leaving 11 bases between. The CDR3 length is 12 residues. From germline, CDR1 is SQVTM and CDR2 ANQGSEA. The chain's CDR3 is CSVELSVIEAFF. The CDR3 region has the DNA TGCAGCGTTGAATTGTCAGTGATTGAAGCTTTCTTT.

The V gene is TRBV16, the J gene TRBJ1-2; TRBD1 aligns across 10 bases. This CDR3 spans 16 amino acids. CDR1 and CDR2 (germline): KGHSY, FQNENV. V lost 4 bases and J lost 4; bases outside the gene matches: 9. The CDR3 DNA reads as TGTGCCAGCAGCCCCGGCGGGGACAGGGGTTCCTATGGCTACACCTTC. It yields the protein CASSPGGDRGSYGYTF.

This chain links TRBV7-9 with TRBJ2-7, with 10 bases matching TRBD2. With V trimmed by 3 bases and J by 6 bases, 11 bases remained unmatched. CDR1 is SEHNR and CDR2 is FQNEAQ in the germline V gene (reference sequence). The length of the CDR3 is 16 residues. This CDR3 reads CASSFWPSGSLSEQYF. For the CDR3, the DNA is TGTGCCAGCAGCTTTTGGCCTAGCGGGAGCTTGAGCGAGCAGTACTTC. Supplemented by reference TRBV7-9 and TRBJ2-7, the full variable domain reads DTGVSQNPRHKITKRGQNVTFRCDPISEHNRLYWYRQTLGQGPEFLTYFQNEAQLEKSRLLSDRFSAERPKGSFSTLEIQRTEQGDSAMYLCASSFWPSGSLSEQYFGPGTRLTVT.

This clone was seen only a few times. This rearrangement joins TRBV9 to TRBJ1-4; D remains unclear. CDR1 SGDLS and CDR2 YYNGEE come from the germline V gene. The V end lost 0 bases, the J end lost 8 bases, and 14 bases lay between the germline ends. This CDR3 has 15 residues. CDR3 nucleotides: TGTGCCAGCAGCGTAGGTGGGCAGAGCAAAGAAAAACTGTTTTTT. It yields the protein CASSVGGQSKEKLFF. Together with reference TRBV9 and TRBJ1-4, the CDR3 gives the full variable domain: DSGVTQTPKHLITATGQRVTLRCSPRSGDLSVYWYQQSLDQGLQFLIQYYNGEERAKGNILERFSAQQFPDLHSELNLSSLELGDSALYFCASSVGGQSKEKLFFGSGTQLSVL.

The gene calls are TRBV9 and TRBJ2-1; 13 bases align to TRBD2. V was clipped by 4 bases and J by 7 bases; unmatched bases: 8. This CDR3 is 16 amino acids long. Germline V gene data show CDR1 as SGDLS and CDR2 as YYNGEE. The CDR3 here is CASSIGTSGIWNEQFF. The CDR3 nucleotides are TGTGCCAGCAGCATAGGGACTAGCGGGATTTGGAATGAGCAGTTCTTC.

The chain employs TRBV18 and TRBJ2-7; no clear D. CDR1 KGHSH and CDR2 LQKENI come from the germline V gene. The ends were cut back, 3 bases at V and 3 bases at J, with 6 bases in the middle. CDR3 length: 12 residues. Here the CDR3 DNA reads TGTGCCAGCTCACCTACCTACTACGAGCAGTACTTC. Translated: CASSPTYYEQYF.

The chain has TRBV7-3 and TRBJ2-1; 7 bases are a match to TRBD2. Germline loops: CDR1 SGHTA, CDR2 FQGTGA. V lost 2 bases to trimming and J lost 3 bases; unmatched junction nucleotides: 4. CDR3 length: 15 amino acids. CDR3 sequence (DNA): TGTGCCAGCAGCTTAGGGGCTAGCGGCTACAATGAGCAGTTCTTC. Protein sequence: CASSLGASGYNEQFF.

The sample holds one count of this clone. The chain combines TRBV27 with TRBJ1-5, with 8 nucleotides matching TRBD1. Germline assignment: CDR1 MNHEY and CDR2 SMNVEV (reference sequence). The CDR3 extends over 16 amino acids. Germline trimming cut 5 bases from V and 1 base from J; bases unmatched to any gene: 7. CDR3 nucleotides: TGTGCCAGCAGTCCTAGGACAGGGTGGAGCAATCAGCCCCAGCATTTT. Its protein product is CASSPRTGWSNQPQHF.

The DNA for the CDR3 is TGTGCCAGCAGCGAGGGACTAGGGGAGCGGGAGCTGTTTTTT. Its translation: CASSEGLGERELFF. The chain recombines TRBV13 with TRBJ2-2, with TRBD2 identical over 8 bases. V shed 5 bases, J shed 9 bases, and the junction held 8 bases outside the gene matches. Germline CDR1 and CDR2: PRHDT and FYEKMQ (reference sequence). This CDR3 region has 14 residues. Combining the CDR3 with reference TRBV13 and TRBJ2-2 gives the whole variable domain AAGVIQSPRHLIKEKRETATLKCYPIPRHDTVYWYQQGPGQDPQFLISFYEKMQSDKGSIPDRFSAQQFSDYHSELNMSSLELGDSALYFCASSEGLGERELFFGEGSRLTVL.

The chain links TRBV27 to TRBJ2-5; D might be TRBD1 (6 bases). The germline V gene has CDR1 MNHEY and CDR2 SMNVEV (reference sequence). V was cut by 5 bases and J by 5 bases, with 15 bases left in between. This CDR3 spans 14 amino acids. CDR3 sequence (DNA): TGTGCCAGCAGTCGGTGGGGGCCATTGGAGACCCAGTACTTC. Translation: CASSRWGPLETQYF.

The chain is built from TRBV5-4 and TRBJ2-3; 11 bases match TRBD2. This CDR3 comprises 16 residues. With 4 bases clipped from V and 3 bases from J, the junction kept 7 bases outside the gene matches. CDR1 is SGHNT, CDR2 YYREEE, per germline (reference sequence). The CDR3 region is CASSGLAGGGTDTQYF. CDR3 coding DNA: TGTGCCAGCAGCGGCCTAGCGGGAGGTGGGACAGATACGCAGTATTTT. The full variable domain, rest sourced from reference TRBV5-4 and TRBJ2-3, is ETGVTQSPTHLIKTRGQQVTLRCSSQSGHNTVSWYQQALGQGPQFIFQYYREEENGRGNFPPRFSGLQFPNYSSELNVNALELDDSALYLCASSGLAGGGTDTQYFGPGTRLTVL.